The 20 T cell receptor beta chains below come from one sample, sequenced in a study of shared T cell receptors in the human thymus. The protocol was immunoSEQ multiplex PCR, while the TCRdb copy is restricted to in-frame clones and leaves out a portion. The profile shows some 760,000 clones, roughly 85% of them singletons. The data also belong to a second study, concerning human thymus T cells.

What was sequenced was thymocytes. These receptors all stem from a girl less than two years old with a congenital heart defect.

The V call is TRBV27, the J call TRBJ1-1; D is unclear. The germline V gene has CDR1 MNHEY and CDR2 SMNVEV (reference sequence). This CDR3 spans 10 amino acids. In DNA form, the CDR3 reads TGTAGGAGGGAGAACACTGAAGCTTTCTTT. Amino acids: CRRENTEAFF.

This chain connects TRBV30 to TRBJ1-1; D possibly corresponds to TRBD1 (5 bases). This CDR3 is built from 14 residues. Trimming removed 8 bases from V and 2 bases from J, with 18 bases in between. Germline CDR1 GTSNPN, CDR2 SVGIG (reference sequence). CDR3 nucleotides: TGTGCCCGTAAAATCGACGGGGGAAACACTGAAGCTTTCTTT. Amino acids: CARKIDGGNTEAFF.

This chain's CDR3 is CASSSRVDRTELYEQYF. The CDR3 DNA is TGTGCCAGCAGCTCCCGGGTTGATAGGACAGAACTCTACGAGCAGTACTTC. The chain recombines TRBV5-4 with TRBJ2-7; weak D call: TRBD1 (6 bases). This CDR3 contains 17 residues. The V end was cut by 3 bases, the J end by 3 bases, with 22 bases between. Germline CDR1 and CDR2: SGHNT and YYREEE (reference sequence).

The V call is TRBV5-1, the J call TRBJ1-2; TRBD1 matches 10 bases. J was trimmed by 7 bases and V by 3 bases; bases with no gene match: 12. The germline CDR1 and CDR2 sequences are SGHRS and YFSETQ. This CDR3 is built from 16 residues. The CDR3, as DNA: TGCGCCAGCAGCTCGAAAGGACAGGGGGAGCCAACTGGCTACACCTTC. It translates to CASSSKGQGEPTGYTF.

The CDR3 loop reads CASRGTGGAGEKLFF. For the CDR3, the DNA is TGTGCCAGCAGGGGGACAGGGGGCGCGGGTGAAAAACTGTTTTTT. This chain joins TRBV2 and TRBJ1-4; 12 positions match TRBD1. CDR3 size: 15 residues. The J segment lost 7 bases and the V segment lost 6 bases, leaving 6 bases of the junction unmatched. Germline V gene data show CDR1 as SNHLY and CDR2 as FYNNEI.

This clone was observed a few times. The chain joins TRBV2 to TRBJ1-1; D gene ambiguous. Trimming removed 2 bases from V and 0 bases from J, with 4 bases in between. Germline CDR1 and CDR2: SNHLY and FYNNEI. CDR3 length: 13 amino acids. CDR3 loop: CASSESVNTEAFF. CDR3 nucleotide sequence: TGTGCCAGCAGTGAATCGGTGAACACTGAAGCTTTCTTT.

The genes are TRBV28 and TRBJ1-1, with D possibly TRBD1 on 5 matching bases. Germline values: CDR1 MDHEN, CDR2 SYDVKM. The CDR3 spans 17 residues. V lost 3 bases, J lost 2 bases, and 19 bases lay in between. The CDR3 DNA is TGTGCCAGCAGTTTCCTGCGTGACATGGGGCCCAACACTGAAGCTTTCTTT. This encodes CASSFLRDMGPNTEAFF.

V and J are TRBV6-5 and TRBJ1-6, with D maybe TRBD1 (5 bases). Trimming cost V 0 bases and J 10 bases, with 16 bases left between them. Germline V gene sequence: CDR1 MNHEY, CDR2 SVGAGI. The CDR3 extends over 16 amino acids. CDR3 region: CASSYSTQDLKSPLHF. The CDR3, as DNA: TGTGCCAGCAGTTACTCGACACAGGACCTTAAGTCACCCCTCCACTTT.

As DNA, the CDR3 is TGTGCCATCAGTGTCCCCACTTCGGAGGGGGCTAGCACAGATACGCAGTATTTT. Translated, it gives CAISVPTSEGASTDTQYF. The rearrangement uses TRBV10-3 and TRBJ2-3, with a possible D match to TRBD1 (7 bases). V lost 4 bases, J lost 0 bases, and 20 bases lay in between. This CDR3 has 18 residues. Germline V CDR1 and CDR2: ENHRY, SYGVKD.

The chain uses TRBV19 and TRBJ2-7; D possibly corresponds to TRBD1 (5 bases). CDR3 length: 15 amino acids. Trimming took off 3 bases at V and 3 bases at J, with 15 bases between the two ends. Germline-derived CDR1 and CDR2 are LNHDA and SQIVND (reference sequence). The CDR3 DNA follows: TGTGCCAGTAGTATTGGGGCAGGTAGGTTCTACGAGCAGTACTTC. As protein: CASSIGAGRFYEQYF.

The CDR3 region is CASNLTGMNTEAFF. CDR3 coding DNA: TGTGCCAGCAATTTGACAGGGATGAACACTGAAGCTTTCTTT. The chain links TRBV14 to TRBJ1-1; 7 nucleotides match TRBD1. V shed 7 bases and J 0 bases; nucleotides not matched to a gene: 5. CDR3 length: 14 residues. CDR1 is SGHDN, CDR2 FVKESK, per germline.

CDR3 sequence reads: CASITVHNEQFF. In DNA form, the CDR3 reads TGTGCCAGTATTACAGTCCACAATGAGCAGTTCTTC. The chain uses TRBV19 and TRBJ2-1, with D unresolved. CDR3 length: 12 residues. V was cut by 7 bases and J by 5 bases, with 9 bases left in between. The V gene's germline CDR1 is LNHDA and CDR2 SQIVND (reference sequence).

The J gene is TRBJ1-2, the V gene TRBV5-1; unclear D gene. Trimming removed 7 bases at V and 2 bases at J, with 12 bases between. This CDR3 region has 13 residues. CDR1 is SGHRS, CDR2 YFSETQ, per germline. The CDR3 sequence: CASRKTMNYGYTF. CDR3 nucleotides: TGCGCCAGCCGAAAGACTATGAACTATGGCTACACCTTC.

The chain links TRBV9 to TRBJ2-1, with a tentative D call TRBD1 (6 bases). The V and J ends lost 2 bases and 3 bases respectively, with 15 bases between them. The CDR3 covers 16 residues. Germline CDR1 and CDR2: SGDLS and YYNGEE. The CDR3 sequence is CASSVSPSRGYNEQFF. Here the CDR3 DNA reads TGTGCCAGCAGCGTCTCCCCTTCCAGGGGCTACAATGAGCAGTTCTTC.

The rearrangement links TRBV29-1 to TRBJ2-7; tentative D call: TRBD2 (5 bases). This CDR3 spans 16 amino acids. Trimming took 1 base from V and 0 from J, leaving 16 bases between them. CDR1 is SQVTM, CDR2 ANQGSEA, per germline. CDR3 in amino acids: CSVEAPGSTVSYEQYF. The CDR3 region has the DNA TGCAGCGTTGAAGCTCCGGGGAGTACCGTCTCCTACGAGCAGTACTTC.

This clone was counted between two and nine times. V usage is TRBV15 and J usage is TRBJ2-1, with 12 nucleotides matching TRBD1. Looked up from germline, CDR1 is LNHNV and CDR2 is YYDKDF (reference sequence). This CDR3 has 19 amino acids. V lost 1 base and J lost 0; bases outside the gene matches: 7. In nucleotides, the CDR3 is TGTGCCACCAGCAGAGCGGGACAGGGGGCGACGGGCTCCTACAATGAGCAGTTCTTC. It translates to CATSRAGQGATGSYNEQFF.

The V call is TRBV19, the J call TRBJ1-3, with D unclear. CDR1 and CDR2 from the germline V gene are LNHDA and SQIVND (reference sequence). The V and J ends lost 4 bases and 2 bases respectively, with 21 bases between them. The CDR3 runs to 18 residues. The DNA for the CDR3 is TGTGCCAGTAGTACTCCACCCGAGGAGCGCAGACCTGGAAACACCATATATTTT. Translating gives CASSTPPEERRPGNTIYF. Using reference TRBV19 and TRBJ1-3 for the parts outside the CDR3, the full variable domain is DGGITQSPKYLFRKEGQNVTLSCEQNLNHDAMYWYRQDPGQGLRLIYYSQIVNDFQKGDIAEGYSVSREKKESFPLTVTSAQKNPTAFYLCASSTPPEERRPGNTIYFGEGSWLTVV.

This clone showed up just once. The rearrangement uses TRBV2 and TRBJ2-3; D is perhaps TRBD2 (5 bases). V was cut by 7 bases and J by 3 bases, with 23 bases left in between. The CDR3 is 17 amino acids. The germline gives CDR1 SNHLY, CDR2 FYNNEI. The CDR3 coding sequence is TGTGCCAGCACCCCATGGAGTGTCAGGACTCTTACAGATACGCAGTATTTT. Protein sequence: CASTPWSVRTLTDTQYF.

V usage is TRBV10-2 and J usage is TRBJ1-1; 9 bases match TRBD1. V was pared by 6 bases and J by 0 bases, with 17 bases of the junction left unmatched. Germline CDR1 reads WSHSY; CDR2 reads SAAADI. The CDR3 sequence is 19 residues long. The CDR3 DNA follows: TGCGCCAGCAGCCCCCAGGGGGACAGGGCCCCCCACTTGAACACTGAAGCTTTCTTT. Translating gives CASSPQGDRAPHLNTEAFF.

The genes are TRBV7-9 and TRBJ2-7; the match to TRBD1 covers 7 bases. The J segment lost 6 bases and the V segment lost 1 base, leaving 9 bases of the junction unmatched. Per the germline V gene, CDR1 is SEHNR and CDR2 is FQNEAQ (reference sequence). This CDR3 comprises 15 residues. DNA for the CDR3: TGTGCCAGCAGCTTAGGGGACAGCGCCCTGTGCGAGCAGTACTTC. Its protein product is CASSLGDSALCEQYF.